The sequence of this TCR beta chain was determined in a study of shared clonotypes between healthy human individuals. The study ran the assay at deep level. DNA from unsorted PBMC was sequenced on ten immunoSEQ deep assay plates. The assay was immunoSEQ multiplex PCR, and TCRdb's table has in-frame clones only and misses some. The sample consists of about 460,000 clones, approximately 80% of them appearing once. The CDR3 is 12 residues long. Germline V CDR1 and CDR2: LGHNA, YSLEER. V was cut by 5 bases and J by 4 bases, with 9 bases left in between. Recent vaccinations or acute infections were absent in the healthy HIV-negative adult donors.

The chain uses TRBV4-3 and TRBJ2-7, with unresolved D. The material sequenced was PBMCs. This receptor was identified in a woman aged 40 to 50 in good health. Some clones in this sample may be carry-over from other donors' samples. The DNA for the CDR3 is TGCGCCAGCAGCAATCAAGAGTACGAGCAGTACTTC. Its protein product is CASSNQEYEQYF.